This record looks at one T cell receptor beta chain sequence and its context. Its cognate antigen is unknown. This record belongs to a study of STAT3 mutations in large granular lymphocyte leukemia. At the level of the study: Canonical activating STAT3 mutations were detected in roughly half of the longitudinally sequenced T-LGLL patients. Over half of T-LGLL patients had one or more immunosuppressive regimens.

Looked up from germline, CDR1 is MDHEN and CDR2 is SYDVKM. The length of the CDR3 is 13 residues. Deletions cut 5 bases from V and 6 bases from J, with 11 bases between. General study points: At least one immunodominant TCR beta clonotype appeared in every T-cell large granular lymphocyte leukemia patient. In several patients, dominant TCR clone burden exceeded STAT3 mutant burden, suggesting STAT3 mutation arose secondarily. In about 30% of the 18 patients, new TCR clonotypes emerged after therapy.

Libraries were prepared by immunoSEQ multiplex PCR; TCRdb keeps only in-frame clonotypes and omits some of them. Among about 19,000 clones listed, around 92% were seen once. The V call is TRBV28, the J call TRBJ1-5, with D perhaps TRBD1 (6 bases). This receptor was identified in a man aged 55 to 70 with T-cell large granular lymphocyte leukemia. Some clones in this sample may be carry-over from other donors' samples. Source material: peripheral blood mononuclear cells. Here the CDR3 reads CASSRRGTQPQHF. CDR3 bases: TGTGCCAGCAGTAGAAGGGGGACTCAGCCCCAGCATTTT.